This T cell receptor beta chain was captured by sequencing in a study of blood T cell repertoires in COVID-19. Turning to the study itself: Some COVID-19 samples were acute and others convalescent; all came from the United States, Italy and Spain.

As originally analysed: Amplification with reference gene primers provided the estimates of nucleated cell counts. Data came from immunoSEQ multiplex PCR; TCRdb stores just in-frame clones and leaves some out. Clone size and V and J calls were adopted from that table, with D and trimming inferred from the DNA. The sample has approximately 220,000 clones; about four fifths are singletons. Participants were aged about 18 to 90 years, lived in around 22 US areas, and enrolled virtually. A PCR-confirmed or clinician-diagnosed COVID-19 case had contacted exposed participants within 2 weeks of entry. Germline V gene sequence: CDR1 MDHEN, CDR2 SYDVKM. This CDR3 comprises 15 residues. Losses at the gene ends were 7 bases for V and 5 bases for J; bases not matched to a gene: 8.

This receptor was obtained from a woman aged 45-65 years who had been exposed to COVID-19. This rearrangement joins TRBV28 to TRBJ1-6, with 7 bases that match TRBD1. Sequenced: PBMCs or T cells enriched from blood (not recorded which). The CDR3 sequence is CASNKWGQHNSPLHF. CDR3 coding DNA: TGTGCCAGCAACAAGTGGGGACAGCATAATTCACCCCTCCACTTT.